These T cell receptor beta chains were read from a single sample in a study of blood T cell repertoires in COVID-19. The protocol was immunoSEQ multiplex PCR, while the TCRdb copy is restricted to in-frame clones and leaves out a portion. The repertoire holds some 200,000 clones, about four fifths seen once, with under 10% in the top ten. The sequencing sample was made of peripheral blood. The receptor set was obtained from a woman at least 80 years old with COVID-19, enrolled during active disease. CDR3s leave out the opening cysteine and the closing phenylalanine or tryptophan.

V	CDR3
TRBV3-1/TRBV3-2	ASSPYRSTEAF
TRBV5-8	ASARGRGNYGYT
TRBV5-1	ASSLGSNSPLH
TRBV3-1/TRBV3-2	ASSQMASASEQF
TRBV5-1	ASSLGAGGLNEQF
TRBV13	ASSIHSGTSGSY
TRBV7-2	ASSLVSGEGEQF
TRBV6-2/TRBV6-3	ASSYGYRGGSPLH
TRBV9	ASSRTGVGGYT
TRBV5-1	ASSGQPGATSGELF
TRBV5-1	ASSSGQEGTQY
TRBV6-5	ASRKQGDEKGYT
TRBV18	ASSPPTGTYGYT
TRBV5-1	ASSRASGGETDTQY
TRBV18	ASSPSGYGSYEQY
TRBV7-9	ASSFQLNTEAF
TRBV11-2	ASRRTGGSHEQF
TRBV7-3	ASSLGLVSTDTQY
TRBV6-7	ASSPRPEGGPYEQY
TRBV27	ASKHTGAGANVLT
TRBV12-2	AGRPDRDRPRY
TRBV28	ASHQGQAVYEQY
TRBV6-5	ASSLLTGTNEKLF
TRBV5-1	ASMSQGAGEQY
TRBV28	ASRPTLGQGPDTQY
TRBV9	ASSATGSADTQY
TRBV7-6	ASSFDTNSVYEQY
TRBV15	ATSRGGEGSQPQH
TRBV24-1	ATSDTRTGNNYGYT